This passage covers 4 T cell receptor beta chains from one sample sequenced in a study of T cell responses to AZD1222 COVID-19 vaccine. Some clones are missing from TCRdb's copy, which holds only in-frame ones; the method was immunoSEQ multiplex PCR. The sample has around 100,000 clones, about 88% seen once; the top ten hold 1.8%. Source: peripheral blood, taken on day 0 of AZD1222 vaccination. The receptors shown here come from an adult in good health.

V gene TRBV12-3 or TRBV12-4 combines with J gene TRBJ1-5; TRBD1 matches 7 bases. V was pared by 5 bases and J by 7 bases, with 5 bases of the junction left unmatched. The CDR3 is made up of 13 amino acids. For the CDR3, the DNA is TGTGCCAGCAGTCCCGACAGGGACCAGCCCCAGCATTTT. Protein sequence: CASSPDRDQPQHF.

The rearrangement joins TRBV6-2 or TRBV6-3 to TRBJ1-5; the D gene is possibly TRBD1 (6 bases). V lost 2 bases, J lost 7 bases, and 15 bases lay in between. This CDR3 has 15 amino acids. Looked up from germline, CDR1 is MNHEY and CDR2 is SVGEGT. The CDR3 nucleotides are TGTGCCAGCAGTTACGCTGTCGTACAGGGACAGCCCCAGCATTTT. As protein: CASSYAVVQGQPQHF.

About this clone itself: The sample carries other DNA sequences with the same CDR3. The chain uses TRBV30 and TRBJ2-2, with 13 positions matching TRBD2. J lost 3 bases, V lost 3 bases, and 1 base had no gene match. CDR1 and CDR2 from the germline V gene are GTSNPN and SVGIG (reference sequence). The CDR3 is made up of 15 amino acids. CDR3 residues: CAWRTSGRDTGELFF. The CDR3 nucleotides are TGTGCCTGGAGAACTAGCGGGAGGGACACCGGGGAGCTGTTTTTT.

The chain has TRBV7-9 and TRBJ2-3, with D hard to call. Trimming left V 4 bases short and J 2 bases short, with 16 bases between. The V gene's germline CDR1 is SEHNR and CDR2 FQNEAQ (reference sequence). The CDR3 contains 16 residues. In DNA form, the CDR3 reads TGTGCCAGCAGCTCTTCCGGAGACCCCCACACAGATACGCAGTATTTT. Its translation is CASSSSGDPHTDTQYF.